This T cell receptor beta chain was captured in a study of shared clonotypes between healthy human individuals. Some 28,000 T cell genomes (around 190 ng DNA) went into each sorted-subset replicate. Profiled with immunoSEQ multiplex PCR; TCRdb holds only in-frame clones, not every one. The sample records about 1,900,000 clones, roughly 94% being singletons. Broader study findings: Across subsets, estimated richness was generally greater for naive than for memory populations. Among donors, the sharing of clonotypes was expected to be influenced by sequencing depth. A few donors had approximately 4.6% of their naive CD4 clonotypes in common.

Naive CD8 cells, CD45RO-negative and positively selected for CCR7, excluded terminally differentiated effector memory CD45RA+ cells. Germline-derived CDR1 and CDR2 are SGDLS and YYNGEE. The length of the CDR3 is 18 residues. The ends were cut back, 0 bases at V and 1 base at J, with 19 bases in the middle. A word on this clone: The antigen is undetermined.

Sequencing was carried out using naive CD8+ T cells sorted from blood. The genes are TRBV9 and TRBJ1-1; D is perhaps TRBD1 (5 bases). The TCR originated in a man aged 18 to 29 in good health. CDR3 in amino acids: CASSVGVGLGAENTEAFF. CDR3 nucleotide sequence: TGTGCCAGCAGCGTAGGAGTAGGACTTGGGGCAGAGAACACTGAAGCTTTCTTT.